This T cell receptor (beta chain) derives from a study of immune evolution from preneoplasia to lung adenocarcinoma. Overall study findings and caveats: Normal lung had highest clonality; later lesions appeared denser, more diverse.

A single count supports this clone. The antigen is unknown. The protocol was immunoSEQ multiplex PCR, while the TCRdb copy is restricted to in-frame clones and leaves out a portion. The sample yields 23,000 or so clones, over 70% seen once. The CDR3 length is 17 residues. The germline gives CDR1 MDHEN, CDR2 SYDVKM. Trimming cost V 4 bases and J 4 bases; bases outside gene matches: 15. The sequence was obtained from a person in their 60s with lung adenocarcinoma. The chain combines TRBV28 with TRBJ2-7; TRBD1 matches 8 bases. Material: FFPE invasive lung adenocarcinoma tissue. The CDR3 DNA reads as TGTGCCAGCAGTTCCTTCTTAGTATGGACAGGGAGTTACGAGCAGTACTTC. Translating gives CASSSFLVWTGSYEQYF. The entire variable domain, with the rest obtained from reference TRBV28 and TRBJ2-7, is as follows: DVKVTQSSRYLVKRTGEKVFLECVQDMDHENMFWYRQDPGLGLRLIYFSYDVKMKEKGDIPEGYSVSREKKERFSLILESASTNQTSMYLCASSSFLVWTGSYEQYFGPGTRLTVT.